The present entry profiles one T cell receptor (beta chain) with its context. Both 60 Vbeta primers and 13 Jbeta primers went into the PCR. Measured with immunoSEQ multiplex PCR; TCRdb has only the in-frame clones, and not every one. Of about 150,000 clones in the sample, roughly 80% were seen once. Germline loops: CDR1 MNHNS, CDR2 SASEGT. The CDR3 spans 14 residues. V gave up 1 base and J gave up 4 bases, with 10 bases separating them. The data were obtained in a study of cytomegalovirus exposure and HLA in healthy donors. V and J are TRBV6-1 and TRBJ1-2; a weak D match, TRBD1 (6 bases). This TCR derives from a middle-aged woman in good health and CMV-seronegative. Specimen: PBMCs. CDR3 sequence: CASSEERDIYGYTF. The CDR3 coding sequence is TGTGCCAGCAGTGAAGAGCGGGACATCTATGGCTACACCTTC.